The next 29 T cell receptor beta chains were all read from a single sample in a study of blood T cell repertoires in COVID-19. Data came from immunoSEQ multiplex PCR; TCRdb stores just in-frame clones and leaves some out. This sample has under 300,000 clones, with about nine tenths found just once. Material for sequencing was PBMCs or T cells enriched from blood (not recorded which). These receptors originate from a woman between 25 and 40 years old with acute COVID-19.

This CDR3 reads CASSPGLSTDTQYF. CDR3 DNA sequence: TGTGCCAGCAGCCCAGGGTTGAGCACAGATACGCAGTATTTT. The rearrangement links TRBV3-1 (or the pseudogene TRBV3-2) to TRBJ2-3, with D maybe TRBD1 (5 bases). The V gene lost 4 bases and the J gene lost 0 bases, with 8 bases spanning the gap. CDR3 length: 14 amino acids. Germline V gene sequence: CDR1 LGHDT, CDR2 YNNKEL (reference sequence).

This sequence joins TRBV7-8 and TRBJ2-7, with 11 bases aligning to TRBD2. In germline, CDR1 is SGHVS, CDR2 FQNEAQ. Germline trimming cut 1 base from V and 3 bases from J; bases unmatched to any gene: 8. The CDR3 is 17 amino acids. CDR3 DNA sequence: TGTGCCAGCAGCTTAGGGATGCTAGCGGGGGGAGACTACGAGCAGTACTTC. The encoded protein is CASSLGMLAGGDYEQYF.

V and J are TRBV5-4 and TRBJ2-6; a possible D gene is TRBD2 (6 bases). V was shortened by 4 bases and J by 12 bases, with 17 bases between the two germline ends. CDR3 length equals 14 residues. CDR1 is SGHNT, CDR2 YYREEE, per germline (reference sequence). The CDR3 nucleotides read TGTGCCAGCAGCGATCCGGGACTGGTCGGCGTCCTGACTTTC. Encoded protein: CASSDPGLVGVLTF. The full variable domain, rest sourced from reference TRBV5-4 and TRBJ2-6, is ETGVTQSPTHLIKTRGQQVTLRCSSQSGHNTVSWYQQALGQGPQFIFQYYREEENGRGNFPPRFSGLQFPNYSSELNVNALELDDSALYLCASSDPGLVGVLTFGAGSRLTVL.

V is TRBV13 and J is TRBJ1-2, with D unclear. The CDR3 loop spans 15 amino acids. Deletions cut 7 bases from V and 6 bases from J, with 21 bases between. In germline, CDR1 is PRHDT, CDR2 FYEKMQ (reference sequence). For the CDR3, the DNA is TGTGCCAGCAACACTTGGGAGGCCCCTCACGATGGCTACACCTTC. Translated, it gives CASNTWEAPHDGYTF.

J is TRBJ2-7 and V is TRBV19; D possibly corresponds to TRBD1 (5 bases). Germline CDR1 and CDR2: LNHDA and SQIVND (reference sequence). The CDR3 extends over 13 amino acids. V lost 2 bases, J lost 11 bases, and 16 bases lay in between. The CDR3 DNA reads TGTGCCAGTAGTATAAGGTCAGGGTCCCTGAAGTACTTC. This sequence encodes CASSIRSGSLKYF.

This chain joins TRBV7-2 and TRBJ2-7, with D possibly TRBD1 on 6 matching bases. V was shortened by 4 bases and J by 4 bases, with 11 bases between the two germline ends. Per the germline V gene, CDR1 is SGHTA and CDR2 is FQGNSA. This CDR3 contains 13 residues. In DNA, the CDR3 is TGTGCCAGCAGCTCACGCAGGGGATACGAGCAGTACTTC. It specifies CASSSRRGYEQYF.

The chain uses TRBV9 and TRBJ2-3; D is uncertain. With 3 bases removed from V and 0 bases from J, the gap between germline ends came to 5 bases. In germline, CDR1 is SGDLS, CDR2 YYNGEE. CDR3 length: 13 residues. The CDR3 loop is CASSALSTDTQYF. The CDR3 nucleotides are TGTGCCAGCAGCGCCCTTAGCACAGATACGCAGTATTTT.

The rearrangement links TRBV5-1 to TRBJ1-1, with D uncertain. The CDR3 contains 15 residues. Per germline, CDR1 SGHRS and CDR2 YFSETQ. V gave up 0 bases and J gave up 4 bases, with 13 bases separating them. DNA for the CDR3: TGCGCCAGCAGCTTGGGAGGGAAGTCAGGCACTGAAGCTTTCTTT. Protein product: CASSLGGKSGTEAFF.

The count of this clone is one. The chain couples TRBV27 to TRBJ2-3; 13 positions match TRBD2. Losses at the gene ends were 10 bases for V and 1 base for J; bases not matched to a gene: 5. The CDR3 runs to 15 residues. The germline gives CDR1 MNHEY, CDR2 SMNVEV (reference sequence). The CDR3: CANFGLAGGTDTQYF. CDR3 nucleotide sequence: TGTGCCAACTTTGGACTAGCGGGGGGCACAGATACGCAGTATTTT.

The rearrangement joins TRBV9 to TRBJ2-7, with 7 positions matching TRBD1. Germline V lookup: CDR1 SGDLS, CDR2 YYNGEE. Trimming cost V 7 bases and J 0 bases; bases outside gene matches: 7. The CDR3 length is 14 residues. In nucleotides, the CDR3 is TGTGCCAGCGGCCCGGGACAGAGCTCCTACGAGCAGTACTTC. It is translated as CASGPGQSSYEQYF.

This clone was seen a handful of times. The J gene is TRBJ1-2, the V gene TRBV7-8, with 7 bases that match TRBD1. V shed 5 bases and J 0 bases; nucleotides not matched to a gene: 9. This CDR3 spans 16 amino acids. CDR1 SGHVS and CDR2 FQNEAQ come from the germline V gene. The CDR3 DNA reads TGTGCCAGCAGCCAGACAGGGATGGTACCTAACTATGGCTACACCTTC. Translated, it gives CASSQTGMVPNYGYTF.

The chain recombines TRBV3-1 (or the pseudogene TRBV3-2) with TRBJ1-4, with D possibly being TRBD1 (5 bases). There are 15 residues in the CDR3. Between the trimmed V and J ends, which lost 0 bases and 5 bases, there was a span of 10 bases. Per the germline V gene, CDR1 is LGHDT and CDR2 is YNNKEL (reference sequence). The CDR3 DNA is TGTGCCAGCAGCCAAGATAACAGGAAAAATGAAAAACTGTTTTTT. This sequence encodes CASSQDNRKNEKLFF.

CDR3 amino acids: CASSPAGGLGYTF. CDR3 sequence (DNA): TGTGCCAGCAGCCCAGCGGGGGGGCTGGGCTACACCTTC. The chain is built from TRBV7-8 and TRBJ1-2, with D perhaps TRBD1 (6 bases). The CDR3 sequence is 13 residues long. V was cut by 5 bases and J by 8 bases, with 15 bases left in between. From germline, CDR1 is SGHVS and CDR2 FQNEAQ.

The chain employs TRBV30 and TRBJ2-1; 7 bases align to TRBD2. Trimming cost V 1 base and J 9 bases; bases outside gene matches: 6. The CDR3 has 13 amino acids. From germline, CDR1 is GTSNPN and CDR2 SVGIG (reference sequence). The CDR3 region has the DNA TGTGCCTGGAGTGGTAGACTAGCAGGTGAGCAGTTCTTC. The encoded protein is CAWSGRLAGEQFF. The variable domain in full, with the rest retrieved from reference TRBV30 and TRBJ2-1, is SQTIHQWPATLVQPVGSPLSLECTVEGTSNPNLYWYRQAAGRGLQLLFYSVGIGQISSEVPQNLSASRPQDRQFILSSKKLLLSDSGFYLCAWSGRLAGEQFFGPGTRLTVL.

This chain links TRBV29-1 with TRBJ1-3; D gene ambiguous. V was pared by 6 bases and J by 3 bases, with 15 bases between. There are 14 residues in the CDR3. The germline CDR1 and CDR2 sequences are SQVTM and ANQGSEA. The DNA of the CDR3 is TGCAGCGTCACCACGGCCCTAGGTGGAAACACCATATATTTT. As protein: CSVTTALGGNTIYF. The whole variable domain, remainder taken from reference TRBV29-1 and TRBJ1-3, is SAVISQKPSRDICQRGTSLTIQCQVDSQVTMMFWYRQQPGQSLTLIATANQGSEATYESGFVIDKFPISRPNLTFSTLTVSNMSPEDSSIYLCSVTTALGGNTIYFGEGSWLTVV.

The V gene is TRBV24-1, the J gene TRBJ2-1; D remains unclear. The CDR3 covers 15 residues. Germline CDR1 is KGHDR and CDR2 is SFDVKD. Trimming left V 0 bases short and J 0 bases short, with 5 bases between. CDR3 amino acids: CATSDLTSSYNEQFF. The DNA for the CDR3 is TGTGCCACCAGTGATTTGACGAGCTCCTACAATGAGCAGTTCTTC.

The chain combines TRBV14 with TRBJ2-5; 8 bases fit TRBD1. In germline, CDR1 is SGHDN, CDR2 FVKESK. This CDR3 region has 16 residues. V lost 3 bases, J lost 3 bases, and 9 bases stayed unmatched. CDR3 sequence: CASSQLLGTGEETQYF. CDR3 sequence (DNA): TGTGCCAGCAGCCAGTTGCTTGGGACAGGAGAAGAGACCCAGTACTTC.

CDR3 in amino acids: CASSLEWTGADTQYF. The CDR3 bases are TGCGCCAGCAGCTTGGAGTGGACAGGGGCAGATACGCAGTATTTT. The chain combines TRBV5-1 with TRBJ2-3; 9 nucleotides line up with TRBD1. V lost 0 bases, J lost 4 bases, and 3 bases stayed unmatched. The CDR3 has 15 amino acids. The germline gives CDR1 SGHRS, CDR2 YFSETQ.

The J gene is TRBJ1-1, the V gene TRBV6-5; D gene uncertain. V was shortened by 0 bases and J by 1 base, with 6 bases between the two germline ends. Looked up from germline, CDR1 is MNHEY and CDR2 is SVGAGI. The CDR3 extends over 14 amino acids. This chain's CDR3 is CASSYSNRNTEAFF. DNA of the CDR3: TGTGCCAGCAGTTACTCGAACAGGAACACTGAAGCTTTCTTT.

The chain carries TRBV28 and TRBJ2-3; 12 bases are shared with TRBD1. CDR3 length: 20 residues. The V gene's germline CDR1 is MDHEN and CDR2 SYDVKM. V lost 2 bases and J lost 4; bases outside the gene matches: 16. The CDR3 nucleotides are TGTGCCAGCAGTTTACCGGGACAGGGGGCTTTCCCACCAGGGGCAGATACGCAGTATTTT. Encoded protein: CASSLPGQGAFPPGADTQYF.

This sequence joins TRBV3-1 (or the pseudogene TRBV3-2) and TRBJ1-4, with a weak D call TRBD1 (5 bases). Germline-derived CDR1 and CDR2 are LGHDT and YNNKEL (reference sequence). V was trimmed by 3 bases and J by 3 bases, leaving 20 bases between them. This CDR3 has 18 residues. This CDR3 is CASSHMSLLGGANEKLFF. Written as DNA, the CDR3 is TGTGCCAGCAGCCATATGAGTCTGTTGGGGGGAGCTAATGAAAAACTGTTTTTT.

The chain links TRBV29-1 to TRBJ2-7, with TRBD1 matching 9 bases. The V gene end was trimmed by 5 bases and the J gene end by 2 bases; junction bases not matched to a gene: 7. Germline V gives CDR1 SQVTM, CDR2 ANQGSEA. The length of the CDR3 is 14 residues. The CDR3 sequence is CSVTGTGNTYEQYF. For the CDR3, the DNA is TGCAGCGTTACCGGGACAGGGAACACCTACGAGCAGTACTTC.

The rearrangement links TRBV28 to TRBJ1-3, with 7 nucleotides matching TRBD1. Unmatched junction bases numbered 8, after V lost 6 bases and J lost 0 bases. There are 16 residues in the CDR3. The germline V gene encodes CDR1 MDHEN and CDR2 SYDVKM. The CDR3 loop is CASSPPPGGSGNTIYF. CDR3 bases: TGTGCCAGCAGCCCCCCCCCAGGGGGCTCTGGAAACACCATATATTTT.

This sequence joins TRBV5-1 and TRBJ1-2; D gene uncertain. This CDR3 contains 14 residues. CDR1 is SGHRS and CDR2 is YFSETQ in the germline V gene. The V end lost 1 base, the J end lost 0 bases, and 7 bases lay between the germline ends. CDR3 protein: CASSLSTANYGYTF. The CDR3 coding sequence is TGCGCCAGCAGCTTGTCCACAGCTAACTATGGCTACACCTTC. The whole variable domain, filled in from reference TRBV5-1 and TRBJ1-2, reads KAGVTQTPRYLIKTRGQQVTLSCSPISGHRSVSWYQQTPGQGLQFLFEYFSETQRNKGNFPGRFSGRQFSNSRSEMNVSTLELGDSALYLCASSLSTANYGYTFGSGTRLTVV.

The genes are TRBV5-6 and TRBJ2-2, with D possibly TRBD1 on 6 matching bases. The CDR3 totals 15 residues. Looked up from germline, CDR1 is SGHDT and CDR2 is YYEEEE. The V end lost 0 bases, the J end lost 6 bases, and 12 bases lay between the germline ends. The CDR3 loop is CASSLAGRGAGELFF. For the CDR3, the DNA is TGTGCCAGCAGCTTGGCCGGCAGGGGCGCCGGGGAGCTGTTTTTT.

The CDR3 nucleotides read TGTGCCAGCAGCTTAGCAGCGGGACACTCCCCAGATACGCAGTATTTT. Encoded protein: CASSLAAGHSPDTQYF. The chain joins TRBV7-8 to TRBJ2-3; D might be TRBD2 (7 bases). V gave up 0 bases and J gave up 4 bases, with 14 bases separating them. Germline V CDR1 and CDR2: SGHVS, FQNEAQ. The CDR3 is made up of 16 amino acids.

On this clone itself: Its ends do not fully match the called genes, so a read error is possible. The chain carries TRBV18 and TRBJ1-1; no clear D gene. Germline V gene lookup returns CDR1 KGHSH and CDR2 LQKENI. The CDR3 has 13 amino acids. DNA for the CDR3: TGTGCCAGCGCACCGGGCCTGAACACTGAAGCTTTCTTT. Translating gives CASAPGLNTEAFF.

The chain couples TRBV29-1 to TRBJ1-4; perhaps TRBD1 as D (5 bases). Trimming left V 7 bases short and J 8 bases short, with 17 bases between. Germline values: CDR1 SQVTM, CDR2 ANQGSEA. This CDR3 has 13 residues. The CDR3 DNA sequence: TGCAGCGCACAACCCCGGAGGGGCGAAAAACTGTTTTTT. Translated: CSAQPRRGEKLFF.

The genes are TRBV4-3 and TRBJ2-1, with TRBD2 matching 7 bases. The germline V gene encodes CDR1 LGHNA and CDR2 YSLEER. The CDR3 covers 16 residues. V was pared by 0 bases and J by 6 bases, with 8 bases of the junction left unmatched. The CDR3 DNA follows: TGCGCCAGCAGCCAAGATCTGGCGACTAGCCCCAATGAGCAGTTCTTC. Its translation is CASSQDLATSPNEQFF.